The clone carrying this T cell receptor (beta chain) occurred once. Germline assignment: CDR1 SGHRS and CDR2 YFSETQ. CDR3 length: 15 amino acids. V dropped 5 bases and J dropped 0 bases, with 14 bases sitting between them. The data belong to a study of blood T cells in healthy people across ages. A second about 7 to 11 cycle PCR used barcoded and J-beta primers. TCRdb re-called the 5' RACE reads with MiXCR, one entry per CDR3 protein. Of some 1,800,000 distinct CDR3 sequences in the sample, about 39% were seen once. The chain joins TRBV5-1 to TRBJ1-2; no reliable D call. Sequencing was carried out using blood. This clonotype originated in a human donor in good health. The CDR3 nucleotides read TGCGCCAGCAGTACGGGCGGTCAAGCTAACTATGGCTACACCTTC. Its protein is CASSTGGQANYGYTF.